Presented here are 25 T cell receptor beta chains from one specimen sequenced in a study of T cell responses to AZD1222 COVID-19 vaccine. Method: immunoSEQ multiplex PCR; TCRdb's copy keeps in-frame clones and lacks some. Of approximately 130,000 clones listed, 80% to 95% are singletons. Here the sequenced sample was peripheral blood, taken 28 days after the second AZD1222 dose. The receptors were sampled from an adult who received the AZD1222 COVID-19 vaccine.

The chain is built from TRBV6-4 and TRBJ1-1; D is undetermined. The V end lost 5 bases, the J end lost 3 bases, and 13 bases lay between the germline ends. Germline V gene data show CDR1 as MRHNA and CDR2 as SNTAGT. This CDR3 has 14 residues. CDR3 DNA: TGTGCCAGCAGTTTGACTGAGACCCACACTGAAGCTTTCTTT. Its protein product is CASSLTETHTEAFF.

The rearrangement joins TRBV5-5 to TRBJ2-7, with D possibly matching TRBD1 (6 bases). CDR1 and CDR2 from the germline V gene are SGHKS and YYEKEE (reference sequence). V lost 2 bases and J 2 bases, leaving 11 bases between the germline ends. CDR3 size: 14 residues. CDR3 DNA: TGTGCCAGCAGCTTTTCACAGGGAGCCTACGAGCAGTACTTC. Protein product: CASSFSQGAYEQYF.

V usage is TRBV28 and J usage is TRBJ1-5; perhaps TRBD1 as D (6 bases). V was trimmed by 0 bases and J by 3 bases, leaving 15 bases between them. The germline V gene encodes CDR1 MDHEN and CDR2 SYDVKM. The CDR3 loop spans 17 amino acids. For the CDR3, the DNA is TGTGCCAGCAGTTTATGGGGTGGCGGGGACATCAATCAGCCCCAGCATTTT. It codes for CASSLWGGGDINQPQHF.

The V gene is TRBV5-6, the J gene TRBJ1-2; D is ambiguous. The CDR3 extends over 14 amino acids. V lost 6 bases and J 3 bases, leaving 15 bases between the germline ends. Germline V gene lookup returns CDR1 SGHDT and CDR2 YYEEEE. The CDR3 sequence: CASTERAGDYGYTF. Written as DNA, the CDR3 is TGTGCCAGCACTGAGAGGGCAGGCGACTATGGCTACACCTTC.

The chain employs TRBV7-9 and TRBJ1-6; TRBD1 matches at 8 bases. CDR3 length equals 14 residues. Germline V gene sequence: CDR1 SEHNR, CDR2 FQNEAQ (reference sequence). The V gene end was trimmed by 6 bases and the J gene end by 9 bases; junction bases not matched to a gene: 7. This CDR3 is CASSNQGAFSPLHF. The DNA for the CDR3 is TGTGCCAGCAGTAACCAGGGGGCCTTTTCACCCCTCCACTTT. Full variable domain (remainder filled in from reference TRBV7-9 and TRBJ1-6): DTGVSQNPRHKITKRGQNVTFRCDPISEHNRLYWYRQTLGQGPEFLTYFQNEAQLEKSRLLSDRFSAERPKGSFSTLEIQRTEQGDSAMYLCASSNQGAFSPLHFGNGTRLTVT.

This chain links TRBV5-6 with TRBJ2-7; 8 nucleotides align to TRBD1. With V trimmed by 2 bases and J by 3 bases, 7 bases remained unmatched. The CDR3 has 15 residues. Germline CDR1 SGHDT, CDR2 YYEEEE. The CDR3 reads CASSFLGQVLYEQYF. CDR3 DNA: TGTGCCAGCAGCTTCCTGGGACAGGTCCTCTACGAGCAGTACTTC.

The chain couples TRBV19 to TRBJ1-5; D might be TRBD1 (5 bases). Trimming stripped 5 bases from V and 1 base from J, with 21 bases between. Germline V lookup: CDR1 LNHDA, CDR2 SQIVND (reference sequence). The length of the CDR3 is 18 residues. The CDR3 sequence is CASSFRGRGTKSNQPQHF. CDR3 coding DNA: TGTGCCAGTAGTTTTCGAGGGAGGGGAACCAAGAGCAATCAGCCCCAGCATTTT.

CDR3 nucleotides: TGTGCCAGCAGTACCACTAGGGGAGACACTGAAGCTTTCTTT. This gives the protein CASSTTRGDTEAFF. The chain joins TRBV25-1 to TRBJ1-1, with D possibly matching TRBD1 (5 bases). The V end lost 5 bases, the J end lost 3 bases, and 13 bases lay between the germline ends. In germline, CDR1 is MGHDK, CDR2 SYGVNS. This CDR3 has 14 residues.

This chain connects TRBV5-1 to TRBJ2-7, with D possibly being TRBD1 (8 bases). The germline V and J ends were trimmed by 0 bases and 5 bases, with 12 bases remaining between them. Looked up from germline, CDR1 is SGHRS and CDR2 is YFSETQ. CDR3 length: 14 residues. The CDR3 DNA reads as TGCGCCAGCAGCTTGGATACAGGGGGGGACGAGCAGTACTTC. Its protein product is CASSLDTGGDEQYF.

The gene calls are TRBV28 and TRBJ2-4, with 9 bases aligning to TRBD2. The trim removed 3 bases at V and 1 base at J, leaving 13 bases unmatched. The length of the CDR3 is 19 residues. Germline CDR1 MDHEN, CDR2 SYDVKM. DNA for the CDR3: TGTGCCAGCAGTTTTGTTTCGTTAGCGGGAGATCGGGCCAAAAACATTCAGTACTTC. This sequence encodes CASSFVSLAGDRAKNIQYF.

This clone was counted a single time. The chain recombines TRBV7-9 with TRBJ1-4, with D tentatively TRBD1 (5 bases). The CDR3 has 15 amino acids. V gave up 6 bases and J gave up 5 bases, with 16 bases separating them. Germline CDR1 and CDR2: SEHNR and FQNEAQ (reference sequence). The CDR3 here is CASSRGRGENEKLFF. CDR3 sequence (DNA): TGTGCCAGCAGTCGCGGACGGGGCGAAAATGAAAAACTGTTTTTT.

V usage is TRBV29-1 and J usage is TRBJ2-7; no definite D call. CDR1 and CDR2 from the germline V gene are SQVTM and ANQGSEA. This CDR3 spans 10 amino acids. Trimming took off 1 base at V and 3 bases at J, with 1 base between the two ends. The CDR3 here is CSVEVYEQYF. CDR3 bases: TGCAGCGTTGAAGTCTACGAGCAGTACTTC.

The rearrangement uses TRBV11-2 and TRBJ2-7, with D tentatively TRBD2 (5 bases). The V gene lost 1 base and the J gene lost 5 bases, with 12 bases spanning the gap. The CDR3 consists of 14 residues. The germline gives CDR1 SGHAT, CDR2 FQNNGV. CDR3 region: CASSLGHGRDEQYF. CDR3 DNA sequence: TGTGCCAGCAGCTTAGGGCACGGGCGGGACGAGCAGTACTTC.

The chain uses TRBV12-3 or TRBV12-4 and TRBJ1-2, with D uncertain. V was pared by 1 base and J by 8 bases, with 8 bases between. This CDR3 contains 12 residues. DNA of the CDR3: TGTGCCAGCAGTTTAGGGGTCCAGGGCTACACCTTC. Translating it yields CASSLGVQGYTF.

The J gene is TRBJ1-1, the V gene TRBV11-2; D remains unclear. The germline V gene has CDR1 SGHAT and CDR2 FQNNGV. The CDR3 covers 15 residues. Trimming took off 3 bases at V and 2 bases at J, with 13 bases between the two ends. The CDR3 here is CASSFTIGKNTEAFF. CDR3 sequence (DNA): TGTGCCAGCAGCTTCACGATCGGGAAAAACACTGAAGCTTTCTTT.

The gene calls are TRBV18 and TRBJ2-7; TRBD2 aligns across 9 bases. CDR1 is KGHSH and CDR2 is LQKENI in the germline V gene. The CDR3 has 16 amino acids. Trimming cost V 1 base and J 2 bases; bases outside gene matches: 6. The CDR3 DNA sequence: TGTGCCAGCTCACCACTTGCAATAGCGGGAGCCTACGAGCAGTACTTC. Its protein product is CASSPLAIAGAYEQYF.

The V gene is TRBV19, the J gene TRBJ2-5, with TRBD2 as a possible D gene (6 bases). V was clipped by 1 base and J by 1 base, with 10 bases between them. This CDR3 spans 15 amino acids. CDR1 and CDR2 (germline): LNHDA, SQIVND (reference sequence). The CDR3 DNA reads as TGTGCCAGTAGTATAGGGAGGAGGGTCCAAGAGACCCAGTACTTC. Translating it yields CASSIGRRVQETQYF.

This clone showed up just once. The V gene is TRBV2, the J gene TRBJ1-5; perhaps TRBD1 as D (5 bases). The CDR3 length is 16 residues. The V end was cut by 8 bases, the J end by 0 bases, with 17 bases between. Germline CDR1 and CDR2: SNHLY and FYNNEI. The CDR3 bases are TGTGCCAGCGCGGGGCTGGGCGGGGGTAGCAATCAGCCCCAGCATTTT. As protein: CASAGLGGGSNQPQHF.

The rearrangement joins TRBV12-3 or TRBV12-4 to TRBJ2-2; D unresolved. Trimming stripped 3 bases from V and 5 bases from J, with 7 bases between. There are 13 residues in the CDR3. In DNA, the CDR3 is TGTGCCAGCAGTTTCGGCAAGACCGGGGAGCTGTTTTTT. Residues: CASSFGKTGELFF.

As DNA, the CDR3 is TGTGCCAGCAGTTACTCGAGGCAGCCCCAAGAGACCCAGTACTTC. Its protein is CASSYSRQPQETQYF. V usage is TRBV6-5 and J usage is TRBJ2-5; D not certain. This CDR3 has 15 residues. Per the germline V gene, CDR1 is MNHEY and CDR2 is SVGAGI. Between the trimmed V and J ends, which lost 0 bases and 1 base, there was a span of 9 bases.

V gene TRBV27 combines with J gene TRBJ1-2; 7 bases match TRBD1. The CDR3 consists of 13 residues. The germline V gene encodes CDR1 MNHEY and CDR2 SMNVEV (reference sequence). J gave up 5 bases and V 2 bases, and 2 bases lay outside the gene matches. The CDR3 loop reads CASSLRGQYGYTF. For the CDR3, the DNA is TGTGCCAGCAGTTTAAGGGGACAGTATGGCTACACCTTC.

The V gene is TRBV28, the J gene TRBJ1-2; tentatively, D is TRBD1 (5 bases). V lost 6 bases to trimming and J lost 4 bases, with 15 bases between them. This CDR3 is 14 amino acids long. Germline values: CDR1 MDHEN, CDR2 SYDVKM. The CDR3 protein is CASSPQGTAYGYTF. CDR3 sequence (DNA): TGTGCCAGCAGCCCTCAGGGTACGGCCTATGGCTACACCTTC.

This sequence joins TRBV7-9 and TRBJ1-4, with TRBD1 identical over 11 bases. The CDR3 is 15 residues long. Germline assignment: CDR1 SEHNR and CDR2 FQNEAQ (reference sequence). Germline trimming cut 5 bases from V and 10 bases from J; bases unmatched to any gene: 9. CDR3 DNA: TGTGCCAGCAGCGACAACCCGGGACAGGGGGGAAAACTGTTTTTT. This codes for CASSDNPGQGGKLFF.

The rearrangement joins TRBV6-5 to TRBJ2-7, with 9 bases that match TRBD1. CDR3 length: 14 amino acids. Per the germline V gene, CDR1 is MNHEY and CDR2 is SVGAGI. V lost 6 bases, J lost 3 bases, and 6 bases stayed unmatched. CDR3 DNA: TGTGCCAGCAGACAGGGACAGGGCATCTACGAGCAGTACTTC. The encoded protein is CASRQGQGIYEQYF.

J is TRBJ1-1 and V is TRBV6-5; the match to TRBD1 covers 7 bases. The length of the CDR3 is 13 residues. CDR1 and CDR2 (germline): MNHEY, SVGAGI. Germline trimming cut 5 bases from V and 8 bases from J; bases unmatched to any gene: 8. The CDR3 here is CASSQRQGSEAFF. CDR3 in DNA: TGTGCCAGCAGTCAGCGACAGGGTTCGGAAGCTTTCTTT.